The source of this T cell receptor beta chain is a study of CD8 T cells in ankylosing spondylitis. Study-wide findings and caveats: For ankylosing spondylitis blood, a TCR beta motif of under 10 highly homologous variants appeared characteristic.

The germline V gene encodes CDR1 LNHNV and CDR2 YYDKDF (reference sequence). This CDR3 contains 15 residues. After removal of 2 bases from V and 5 bases from J, the junction contained 8 bases not matched to a gene. Details on this clonotype: Its antigen is still unknown.

TCRdb called the 5' RACE reads again in MiXCR, with one record for every CDR3 protein. The table shows roughly 370,000 distinct CDR3 sequences, with 20% to 25% occurring only once. This TCR was recovered from a male donor with ankylosing spondylitis. The rearrangement links TRBV15 to TRBJ2-7; the match to TRBD1 covers 8 bases. The sequenced material came from blood, either unsorted or a sorted T cell fraction (not recorded which). CDR3 amino acids: CATSRSGQEINEQYF. CDR3 DNA: TGTGCCACCAGCAGATCGGGACAGGAGATAAACGAGCAGTACTTC.